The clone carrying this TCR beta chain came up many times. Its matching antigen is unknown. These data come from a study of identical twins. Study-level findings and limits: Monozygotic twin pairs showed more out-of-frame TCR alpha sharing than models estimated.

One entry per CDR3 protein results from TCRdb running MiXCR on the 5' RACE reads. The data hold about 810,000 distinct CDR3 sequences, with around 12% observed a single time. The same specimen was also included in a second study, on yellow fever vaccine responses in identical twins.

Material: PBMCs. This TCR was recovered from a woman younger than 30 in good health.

The CDR3 nucleotides are TGCGCCAGCAGCTTGACAGCCCCGAACACCGGGGAGCTGTTTTTT. Amino acid sequence: CASSLTAPNTGELFF. This chain links TRBV5-1 with TRBJ2-2; D uncertain. This CDR3 is 15 amino acids long. V was shortened by 1 base and J by 0 bases, with 7 bases between the two germline ends. Per germline, CDR1 SGHRS and CDR2 YFSETQ.